This T cell receptor (beta chain) appears in the sequencing data of a study of T-cell memory formation after mild COVID-19. Findings of the study overall: Several responding clones turned up in pre-infection memory, indicating that cross-reactive memory may have taken part. Shrinking CD4+ clones were chiefly CM and EM; CD8+ ones were chiefly EMRA.

This clonotype has a handful of counts. What it binds is not known. TCRdb re-called the 5' RACE reads with MiXCR, one entry per CDR3 protein. The sample consists of approximately 560,000 distinct CDR3 sequences, roughly 17% of them appearing once. V lost 1 base, J lost 4 bases, and 8 bases lay in between. In germline, CDR1 is MGHRA, CDR2 YSYEKL. The CDR3 extends over 13 amino acids. This receptor was taken from an adult woman who had mild COVID-19 (a few samples of this study predate the infection). Cell type and time point are not known. The V call is TRBV4-1, the J call TRBJ2-7; perhaps TRBD2 as D (6 bases). Sequencing used PBMCs or a T cell subset sorted from them (not recorded which). CDR3 coding DNA: TGCGCCAGCAGCCAAGGCGGGGAGTACGAGCAGTACTTC. It translates to CASSQGGEYEQYF.